The 13 T cell receptor beta chains in this list originate from one sample, sequenced in a study of cytomegalovirus exposure and HLA in healthy donors. The PCR used 60 Vbeta and 13 Jbeta primers. Clones were sequenced by immunoSEQ multiplex PCR, and TCRdb holds only the in-frame ones, with some missing. The table shows approximately 46,000 clones, with approximately 70% occurring only once. The specimen was PBMCs. The source of these receptors is a man aged 25-40 years in good health and CMV-seronegative.

CDR3 loop: CASTWTGNTEAFF. The CDR3 DNA is TGTGCCAGCACCTGGACAGGGAACACTGAAGCTTTCTTT. The chain couples TRBV6-1 to TRBJ1-1, with 7 bases matching TRBD1. The CDR3 spans 13 residues. V was clipped by 7 bases and J by 1 base; unmatched bases: 3. CDR1 MNHNS and CDR2 SASEGT come from the germline V gene.

This chain uses TRBV6-1 with TRBJ2-1, with 8 bases aligning to TRBD2. The V gene's germline CDR1 is MNHNS and CDR2 SASEGT. J was trimmed by 8 bases and V by 5 bases; bases with no gene match: 8. This CDR3 comprises 14 residues. The CDR3 nucleotides read TGTGCCAGCAGTTCGGGACTAGTAGTCGATGAGCAGTTCTTC. Encoded protein: CASSSGLVVDEQFF.

The chain's CDR3 is CASSGPTTGLGNTDTQYF. The CDR3 bases are TGTGCCAGCAGTGGCCCGACGACAGGGCTAGGAAACACAGATACGCAGTATTTT. The rearrangement joins TRBV2 to TRBJ2-3; 7 bases are shared with TRBD1. This CDR3 comprises 18 residues. In germline, CDR1 is SNHLY, CDR2 FYNNEI. V lost 4 bases to trimming and J lost 2 bases; unmatched junction nucleotides: 15. The full variable domain, in which reference TRBV2 and TRBJ2-3 provide the parts outside the CDR3, is EPEVTQTPSHQVTQMGQEVILRCVPISNHLYFYWYRQILGQKVEFLVSFYNNEISEKSEIFDDQFSVERPDGSNFTLKIRSTKLEDSAMYFCASSGPTTGLGNTDTQYFGPGTRLTVL.

In DNA form, the CDR3 reads TGTGCCATCAGTGAGTCTCGACAGGGGTATGAAGATACGCAGTATTTT. Amino acid sequence: CAISESRQGYEDTQYF. V gene TRBV10-3 combines with J gene TRBJ2-3; TRBD1 matches at 8 bases. V dropped 0 bases and J dropped 5; count of bases not matched to a gene: 7. The CDR3 consists of 16 residues. CDR1 is ENHRY, CDR2 SYGVKD, per germline.

The chain carries TRBV2 and TRBJ1-5, with 7 bases lining up with TRBD1. This CDR3 spans 15 amino acids. Germline V gene data show CDR1 as SNHLY and CDR2 as FYNNEI. V shed 6 bases and J 4 bases; nucleotides not matched to a gene: 9. CDR3 amino acids: CASRRGQGGNQPQHF. CDR3 nucleotides: TGTGCCAGCAGGAGGGGGCAAGGGGGGAATCAGCCCCAGCATTTT.

V is TRBV7-9 and J is TRBJ2-1; the match to TRBD2 covers 10 bases. The CDR3 covers 17 residues. Looked up from germline, CDR1 is SEHNR and CDR2 is FQNEAQ (reference sequence). Losses at the gene ends were 2 bases for V and 1 base for J; bases not matched to a gene: 5. In nucleotides, the CDR3 is TGTGCCAGCAGCTTACGAGCGGGAGGGCTTTCCTACAATGAGCAGTTCTTC. The encoded protein is CASSLRAGGLSYNEQFF.

This chain uses TRBV25-1 with TRBJ2-7; 7 positions match TRBD1. CDR3 size: 14 residues. Germline V lookup: CDR1 MGHDK, CDR2 SYGVNS. Trimming cost V 3 bases and J 2 bases; bases outside gene matches: 4. In DNA form, the CDR3 reads TGTGCCAGCAGTGATTGGGACAGACCCTACGAGCAGTACTTC. This sequence encodes CASSDWDRPYEQYF.

V usage is TRBV2 and J usage is TRBJ1-1; perhaps TRBD1 as D (5 bases). Germline loops: CDR1 SNHLY, CDR2 FYNNEI. V lost 7 bases, J lost 0 bases, and 9 bases lay in between. The CDR3 spans 13 residues. The CDR3 loop reads CASKAGLNTEAFF. The CDR3 DNA follows: TGTGCCAGCAAAGCAGGGCTGAACACTGAAGCTTTCTTT.

This rearrangement joins TRBV6-6 to TRBJ2-3; tentative D call: TRBD2 (6 bases). The CDR3 is 15 residues long. Germline V lookup: CDR1 MNHNY, CDR2 SVGAGI (reference sequence). The V gene lost 2 bases and the J gene lost 0 bases, with 9 bases spanning the gap. The CDR3 DNA reads as TGTGCCAGCAGTTACCCGGGGGATAGCACAGATACGCAGTATTTT. Amino acids: CASSYPGDSTDTQYF.

The V call is TRBV5-1, the J call TRBJ2-7; 14 positions match TRBD2. The CDR3 totals 15 residues. V lost 4 bases, J lost 2 bases, and 2 bases stayed unmatched. Germline V CDR1 and CDR2: SGHRS, YFSETQ. As DNA, the CDR3 is TGCGCCAGCAGCACGGGACTAGCGGGGGCCTACGAGCAGTACTTC. It translates to CASSTGLAGAYEQYF.

The chain links TRBV6-6 to TRBJ1-1; D not resolved. Germline CDR1 is MNHNY and CDR2 is SVGAGI (reference sequence). This CDR3 spans 16 amino acids. Between the trimmed V and J ends, which lost 2 bases and 1 base, there was a span of 14 bases. In DNA, the CDR3 is TGTGCCAGCAGTTACGACGCGGGAGCCCCGAACACTGAAGCTTTCTTT. This encodes CASSYDAGAPNTEAFF.

The chain links TRBV27 to TRBJ2-1, with TRBD2 matching 7 bases. The CDR3 loop spans 14 amino acids. The germline V gene has CDR1 MNHEY and CDR2 SMNVEV (reference sequence). Trimming removed 8 bases from V and 6 bases from J; junction bases left unmatched: 10. CDR3 amino acids: CASRRRGGVNEQFF. Here the CDR3 DNA reads TGTGCCAGCCGGAGGAGGGGAGGGGTCAATGAGCAGTTCTTC.

This chain joins TRBV5-4 and TRBJ1-1; D is uncertain. Between the trimmed V and J ends, which lost 0 bases and 4 bases, there was a span of 10 bases. This CDR3 is 14 amino acids long. Germline values: CDR1 SGHNT, CDR2 YYREEE (reference sequence). The CDR3 nucleotides are TGTGCCAGCAGCTTGGATGTGGTGGCCACTGAAGCTTTCTTT. Translation gives CASSLDVVATEAFF.